This T cell receptor (beta chain) was found in a study of T cells in Graves' hyperthyroidism and ophthalmopathy. Study-wide background: Before treatment of any kind, peripheral blood was taken at initial diagnosis. Overall study results and limits: Clonotypes that were expanded in thyroid above 0.001 mostly appeared in blood too.

This CDR3 has 11 amino acids. The germline V and J ends were trimmed by 4 bases and 3 bases, with 4 bases remaining between them. CDR1 is SNHLY, CDR2 FYNNEI, per germline. Duration under 3 months, a NOSPECS grade of at least 4, and a Clinical Activity Score of at least 3 characterized the ophthalmopathy patients. This sample holds PBMCs from approximately 9 ml fresh peripheral blood. This clonotype was detected many times. Its target is not known. The source material, RNA transcripts, was used to amplify TCR beta CDR3 regions. The study used the HTBI primer set for a first-round RT-PCR of the TCR CDR3. TCRdb re-derived calls from the multiplex PCR reads in MiXCR, one entry per CDR3 protein. The sample contains a few hundred thousand distinct CDR3 sequences, roughly 16% of which appear only once.

The sample comprised blood. The J gene is TRBJ2-7, the V gene TRBV2, with D hard to call. The sequence came from a middle-aged woman with Graves' ophthalmopathy. CDR3 nucleotide sequence: TGTGCCAGCAGTGTAGGCTACGAGCAGTACTTC. This sequence encodes CASSVGYEQYF.